The text below deals with one T cell receptor (delta chain). Its target is unknown. The sample is drawn from a study of human gamma delta and Vdelta1 T cells. Study findings and constraints: Polyclonal Delta One T cells reportedly showed broad cytotoxic targeting of acute myeloid leukemia.

Trimming removed 4 bases at V and 3 bases at J, with 24 bases between. The germline gives CDR1 TSWWSYY, CDR2 QGS. This CDR3 comprises 18 residues. TCRdb reran clone calling via CATT on the PCR reads. The sample shows several thousand delta-chain clones, about 40% of them seen only once. The receptor's source is a human donor in good health. This chain connects TRDV1 to TRDJ1; D is possibly TRDD2 (5 bases). Sequencing used Vdelta1 gamma-delta T cells from blood grown in culture (DOT cells). CDR3 bases: TGTGCTCTTGGGGGCCTGATTCCCTTCAGCGTATCCCCCGATAAACTCATCTTT. This sequence encodes CALGGLIPFSVSPDKLIF.